The 8 T cell receptor beta chains in this list originate from one sample, sequenced in a study of cytomegalovirus exposure and HLA in healthy donors. PCR employed 60 Vbeta and 13 Jbeta primers. Using immunoSEQ multiplex PCR, the repertoire was profiled, and TCRdb retains in-frame clones only, with some absent. The table includes around 130,000 clones, about 71% detected once. Sequences were obtained from PBMCs. Receptor source: a woman aged 55-69 years in good health and CMV-seropositive.

This clone was picked up one time. This chain joins TRBV5-1 and TRBJ2-2, with TRBD2 as a possible D gene (6 bases). The CDR3 sequence is 15 residues long. The germline V gene encodes CDR1 SGHRS and CDR2 YFSETQ. V was pared by 4 bases and J by 0 bases, with 10 bases between. The CDR3 DNA reads as TGCGCCAGCAGCCGGGCTAGCGCGAACACCGGGGAGCTGTTTTTT. Amino acid sequence: CASSRASANTGELFF. The complete variable domain, with remaining parts taken from reference TRBV5-1 and TRBJ2-2, reads KAGVTQTPRYLIKTRGQQVTLSCSPISGHRSVSWYQQTPGQGLQFLFEYFSETQRNKGNFPGRFSGRQFSNSRSEMNVSTLELGDSALYLCASSRASANTGELFFGEGSRLTVL.

The rearrangement links TRBV2 to TRBJ1-2, with TRBD1 identical over 7 bases. The CDR3 sequence is 13 residues long. Germline assignment: CDR1 SNHLY and CDR2 FYNNEI. The V gene end was trimmed by 6 bases and the J gene end by 2 bases; junction bases not matched to a gene: 3. CDR3 amino acids: CASSGQENYGYTF. CDR3 in DNA: TGTGCCAGCAGCGGACAGGAGAACTATGGCTACACCTTC.

This clone was seen a few times. The V and J genes are TRBV7-2 and TRBJ1-2; 11 bases line up with TRBD1. J lost 7 bases, V lost 3 bases, and 7 bases had no gene match. The CDR3 is 15 residues long. In germline, CDR1 is SGHTA, CDR2 FQGNSA. The CDR3 region is CASSFWTGGSSGYTF. CDR3 bases: TGTGCCAGCAGCTTTTGGACAGGGGGCTCAAGTGGCTACACCTTC.

This clone was counted a few times. V gene TRBV19 combines with J gene TRBJ1-2, with D perhaps TRBD1 (5 bases). CDR1 and CDR2 (germline): LNHDA, SQIVND (reference sequence). Trimming removed 8 bases at V and 3 bases at J, with 13 bases between. The CDR3 totals 13 residues. The CDR3 sequence: CASLSGTYYGYTF. The CDR3 bases are TGTGCCAGTTTGTCAGGGACTTACTATGGCTACACCTTC.

The CDR3: CASSPTVGRGYEQYF. For the CDR3, the DNA is TGTGCCAGCAGTCCCACCGTTGGCAGGGGATACGAGCAGTACTTC. The chain links TRBV6-1 to TRBJ2-5, with D tentatively TRBD1 (6 bases). The DNA matches TRBJ2-7 better at its end, which makes the J call doubtful. In germline, CDR1 is MNHNS, CDR2 SASEGT. The CDR3 totals 15 residues.

The rearrangement joins TRBV7-8 to TRBJ1-5, with 7 bases aligning to TRBD1. The CDR3 is made up of 15 amino acids. The junction had 9 bases not matched to a gene; V was cut back by 5 bases and J by 5 bases. In germline, CDR1 is SGHVS, CDR2 FQNEAQ. In DNA form, the CDR3 reads TGTGCCAGCAGCGCCTTTCACAGGGGTGATCAGCCCCAGCATTTT. This codes for CASSAFHRGDQPQHF.

V and J are TRBV2 and TRBJ2-2; possible D gene TRBD2, 7 bases. V gave up 4 bases and J gave up 11 bases, with 17 bases separating them. Germline V gene lookup returns CDR1 SNHLY and CDR2 FYNNEI. This CDR3 comprises 14 residues. In DNA form, the CDR3 reads TGTGCCAGCAGTGTTCCGGGGGGCGGACAAGAGCTGTTTTTT. Amino acid sequence: CASSVPGGGQELFF.

The V gene is TRBV2, the J gene TRBJ2-7, with TRBD1 matching 7 bases. Germline-derived CDR1 and CDR2 are SNHLY and FYNNEI. V was pared by 6 bases and J by 4 bases, with 3 bases of the junction left unmatched. This CDR3 is 12 amino acids long. CDR3: CASSGTAYEQYF. DNA of the CDR3: TGTGCCAGCAGCGGGACAGCATACGAGCAGTACTTC.